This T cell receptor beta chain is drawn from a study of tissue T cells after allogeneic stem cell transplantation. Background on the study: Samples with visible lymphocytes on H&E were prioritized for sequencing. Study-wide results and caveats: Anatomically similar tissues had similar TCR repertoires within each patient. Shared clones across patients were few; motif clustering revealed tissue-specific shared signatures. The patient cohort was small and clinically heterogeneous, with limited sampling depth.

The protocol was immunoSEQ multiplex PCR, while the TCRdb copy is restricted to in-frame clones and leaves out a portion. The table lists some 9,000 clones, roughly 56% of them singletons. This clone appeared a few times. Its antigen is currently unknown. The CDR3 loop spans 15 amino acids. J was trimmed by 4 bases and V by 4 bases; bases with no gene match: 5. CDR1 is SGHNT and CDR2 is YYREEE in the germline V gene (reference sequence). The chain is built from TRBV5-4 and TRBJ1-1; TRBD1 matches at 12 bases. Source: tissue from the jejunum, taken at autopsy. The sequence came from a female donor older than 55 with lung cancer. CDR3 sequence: CASSSPGQGATEAFF. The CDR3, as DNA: TGTGCCAGCAGCAGCCCGGGACAGGGGGCCACTGAAGCTTTCTTT. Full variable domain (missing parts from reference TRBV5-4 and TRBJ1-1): ETGVTQSPTHLIKTRGQQVTLRCSSQSGHNTVSWYQQALGQGPQFIFQYYREEENGRGNFPPRFSGLQFPNYSSELNVNALELDDSALYLCASSSPGQGATEAFFGQGTRLTVV.